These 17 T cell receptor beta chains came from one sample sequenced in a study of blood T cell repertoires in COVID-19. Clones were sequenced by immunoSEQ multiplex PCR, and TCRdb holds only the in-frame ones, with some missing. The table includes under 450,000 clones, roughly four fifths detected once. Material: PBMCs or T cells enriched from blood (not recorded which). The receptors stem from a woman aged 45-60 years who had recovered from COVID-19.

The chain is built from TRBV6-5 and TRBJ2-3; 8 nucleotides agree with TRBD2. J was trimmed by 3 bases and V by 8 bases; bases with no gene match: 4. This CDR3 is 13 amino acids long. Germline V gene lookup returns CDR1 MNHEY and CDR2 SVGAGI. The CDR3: CASGSGSTDTQYF. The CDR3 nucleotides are TGTGCCAGCGGGAGCGGGAGTACAGATACGCAGTATTTT.

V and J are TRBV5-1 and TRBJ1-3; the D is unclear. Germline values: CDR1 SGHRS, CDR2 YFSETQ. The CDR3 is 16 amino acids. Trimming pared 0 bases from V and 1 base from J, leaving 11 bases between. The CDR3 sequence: CASSLGETVSGNTIYF. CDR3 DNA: TGCGCCAGCAGCTTGGGGGAGACGGTTTCTGGAAACACCATATATTTT.

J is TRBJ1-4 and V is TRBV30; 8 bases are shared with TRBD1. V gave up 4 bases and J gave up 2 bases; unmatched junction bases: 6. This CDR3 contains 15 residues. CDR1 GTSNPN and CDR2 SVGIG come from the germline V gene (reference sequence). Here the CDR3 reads CAWNPGTGTNEKLFF. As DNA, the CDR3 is TGTGCCTGGAATCCCGGGACAGGTACTAATGAAAAACTGTTTTTT.

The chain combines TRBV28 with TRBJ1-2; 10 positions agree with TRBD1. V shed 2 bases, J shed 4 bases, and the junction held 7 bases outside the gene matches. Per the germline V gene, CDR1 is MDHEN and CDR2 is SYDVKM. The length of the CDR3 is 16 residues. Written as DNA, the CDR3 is TGTGCCAGCAGTTTAACCCAGGGACAGGGGATCTATGGCTACACCTTC. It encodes CASSLTQGQGIYGYTF.

This CDR3 is CASRREGWEKLFF. DNA of the CDR3: TGTGCCAGCAGAAGGGAGGGTTGGGAAAAACTGTTTTTT. The chain joins TRBV27 to TRBJ1-4; D remains ambiguous. The V end was cut by 6 bases, the J end by 8 bases, with 13 bases between. The length of the CDR3 is 13 residues. In germline, CDR1 is MNHEY, CDR2 SMNVEV (reference sequence).

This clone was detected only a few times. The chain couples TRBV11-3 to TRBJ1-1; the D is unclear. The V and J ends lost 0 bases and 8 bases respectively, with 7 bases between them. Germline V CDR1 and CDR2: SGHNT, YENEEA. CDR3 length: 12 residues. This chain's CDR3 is CASSLDNREAFF. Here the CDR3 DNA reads TGTGCCAGCAGCTTAGATAACAGAGAAGCTTTCTTT.

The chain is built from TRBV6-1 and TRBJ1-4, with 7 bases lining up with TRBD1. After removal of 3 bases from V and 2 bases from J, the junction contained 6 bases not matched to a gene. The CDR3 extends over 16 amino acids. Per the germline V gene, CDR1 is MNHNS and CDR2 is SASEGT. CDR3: CASSDDRVLTNEKLFF. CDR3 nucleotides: TGTGCCAGCAGTGACGACAGGGTTTTGACTAATGAAAAACTGTTTTTT.

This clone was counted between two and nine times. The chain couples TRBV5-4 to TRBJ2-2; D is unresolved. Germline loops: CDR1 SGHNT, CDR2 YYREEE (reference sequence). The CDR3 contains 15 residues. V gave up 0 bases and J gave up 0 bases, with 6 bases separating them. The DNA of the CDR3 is TGTGCCAGCAGCTTGGACAGACCGAACACCGGGGAGCTGTTTTTT. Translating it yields CASSLDRPNTGELFF.

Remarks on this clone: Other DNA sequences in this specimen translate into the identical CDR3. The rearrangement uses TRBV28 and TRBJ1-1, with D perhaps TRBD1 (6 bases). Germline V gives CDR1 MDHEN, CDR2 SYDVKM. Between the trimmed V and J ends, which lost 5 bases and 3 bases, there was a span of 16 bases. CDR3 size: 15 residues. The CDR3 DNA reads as TGTGCCAGCAGTCTCGGGGGGGCGAGGGACACTGAAGCTTTCTTT. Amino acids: CASSLGGARDTEAFF.

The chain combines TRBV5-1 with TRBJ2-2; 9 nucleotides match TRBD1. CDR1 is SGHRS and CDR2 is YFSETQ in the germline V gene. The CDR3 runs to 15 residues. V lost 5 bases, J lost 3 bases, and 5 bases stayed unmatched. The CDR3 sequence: CASREGQGYTGELFF. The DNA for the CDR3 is TGCGCCAGCAGGGAGGGACAGGGTTACACCGGGGAGCTGTTTTTT. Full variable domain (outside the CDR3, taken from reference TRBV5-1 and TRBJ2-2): KAGVTQTPRYLIKTRGQQVTLSCSPISGHRSVSWYQQTPGQGLQFLFEYFSETQRNKGNFPGRFSGRQFSNSRSEMNVSTLELGDSALYLCASREGQGYTGELFFGEGSRLTVL.

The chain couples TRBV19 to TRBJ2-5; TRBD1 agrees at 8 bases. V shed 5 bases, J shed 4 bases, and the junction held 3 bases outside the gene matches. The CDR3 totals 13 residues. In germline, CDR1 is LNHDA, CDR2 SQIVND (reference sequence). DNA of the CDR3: TGTGCCAGTAGTGCCACAGGGGGAGAGACCCAGTACTTC. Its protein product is CASSATGGETQYF. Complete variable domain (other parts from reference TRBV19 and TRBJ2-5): DGGITQSPKYLFRKEGQNVTLSCEQNLNHDAMYWYRQDPGQGLRLIYYSQIVNDFQKGDIAEGYSVSREKKESFPLTVTSAQKNPTAFYLCASSATGGETQYFGPGTRLLVL.

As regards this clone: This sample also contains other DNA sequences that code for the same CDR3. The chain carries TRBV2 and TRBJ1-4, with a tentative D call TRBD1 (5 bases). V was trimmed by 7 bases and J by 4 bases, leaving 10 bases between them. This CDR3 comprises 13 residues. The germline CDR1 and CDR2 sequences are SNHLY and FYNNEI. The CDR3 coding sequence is TGTGCCAGCATAAAAGGGGTTAATGAAAAACTGTTTTTT. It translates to CASIKGVNEKLFF.

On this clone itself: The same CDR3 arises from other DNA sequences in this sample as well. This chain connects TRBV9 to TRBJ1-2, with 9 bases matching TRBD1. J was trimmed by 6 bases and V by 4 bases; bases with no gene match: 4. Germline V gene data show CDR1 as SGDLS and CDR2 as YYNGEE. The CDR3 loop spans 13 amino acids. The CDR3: CASSPGQGDGYTF. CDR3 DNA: TGTGCCAGCAGCCCGGGACAGGGCGATGGCTACACCTTC.

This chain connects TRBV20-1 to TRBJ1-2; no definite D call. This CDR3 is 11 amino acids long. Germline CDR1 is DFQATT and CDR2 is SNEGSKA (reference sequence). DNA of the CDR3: TGCGGAGGGCAATCTAACTATGGCTACACCTTC. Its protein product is CGGQSNYGYTF.

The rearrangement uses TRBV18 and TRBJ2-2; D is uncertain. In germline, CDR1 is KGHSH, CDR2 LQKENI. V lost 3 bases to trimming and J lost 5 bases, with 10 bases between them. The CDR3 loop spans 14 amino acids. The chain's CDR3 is CASSPLRSTGELFF. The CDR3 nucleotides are TGTGCCAGCTCACCTCTTCGGTCGACCGGGGAGCTGTTTTTT.

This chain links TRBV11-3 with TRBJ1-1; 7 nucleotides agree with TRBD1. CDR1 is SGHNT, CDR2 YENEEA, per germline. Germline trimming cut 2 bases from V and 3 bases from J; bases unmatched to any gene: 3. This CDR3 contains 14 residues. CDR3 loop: CASSLRGRDTEAFF. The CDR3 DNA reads TGTGCCAGCAGCTTAAGGGGGCGCGACACTGAAGCTTTCTTT.

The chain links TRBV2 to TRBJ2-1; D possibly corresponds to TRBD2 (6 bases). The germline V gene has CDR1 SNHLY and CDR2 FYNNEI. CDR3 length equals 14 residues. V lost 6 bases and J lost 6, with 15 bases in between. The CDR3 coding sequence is TGTGCCAGCAGGGAGGCGGGAACGCCCAATGAGCAGTTCTTC. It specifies CASREAGTPNEQFF.